The rows below give T cell receptor beta chains drawn from one sample of a study of beta chain features in type 1 diabetes. Sequenced by immunoSEQ multiplex PCR; TCRdb stores in-frame clones only, minus some. Here the sample spans 100,000 to 150,000 clones, approximately 16% being singletons. Sequencing was performed on central memory CD4+ T cells from blood. Source of these receptors: a man aged 25-40 years with type 1 diabetes. Each CDR3 is given with its conserved first and last residue. A D gene is named only where the DNA matches it firmly. The size of a clone is reported for some rows only, either as once, few or many, or as a class for expanded clones.

CDR3aa: CASSVTGQGAWETQYF
CDR3nt: TGTGCCAGCAGCGTAACAGGACAGGGGGCTTGGGAGACCCAGTACTTC
d_gene: TRBD1
j_gene: TRBJ2-5
abundance: -
v_gene: TRBV9

CDR3aa: CASSLGWATDTQYF
CDR3nt: TGTGCCAGCAGCTTAGGTTGGGCCACAGATACGCAGTATTTT
d_gene: -
j_gene: TRBJ2-3
abundance: -
v_gene: TRBV7-9

CDR3aa: CASSDGRSSYNSPLHF
CDR3nt: TGTGCCAGCAGTGACGGACGCAGCTCCTATAATTCACCCCTCCACTTT
d_gene: -
j_gene: TRBJ1-6
abundance: -
v_gene: TRBV25-1

CDR3aa: CASSAGLSYEQYF
CDR3nt: TGTGCCAGCAGCGCGGGACTCTCCTACGAGCAGTACTTC
d_gene: -
j_gene: TRBJ2-7
abundance: -
v_gene: TRBV9

CDR3aa: CASSGKGAEGYTF
CDR3nt: TGTGCCAGCAGCGGGAAGGGGGCAGAAGGCTACACCTTC
d_gene: TRBD1
j_gene: TRBJ1-2
abundance: few
v_gene: TRBV7-9

CDR3aa: CASSYQGSSTDTQYF
CDR3nt: TGTGCCAGCAGTTACCAAGGGAGTAGCACAGATACGCAGTATTTT
d_gene: -
j_gene: TRBJ2-3
abundance: -
v_gene: TRBV6-6

CDR3aa: CASSDSRGTEKLFF
CDR3nt: TGTGCCAGCAGTGATTCCCGGGGGACAGAAAAACTGTTTTTT
d_gene: -
j_gene: TRBJ1-4
abundance: -
v_gene: TRBV25-1

CDR3aa: CASSLEANTGELFF
CDR3nt: TGTGCCAGCAGCTTAGAAGCGAACACCGGGGAGCTGTTTTTT
d_gene: -
j_gene: TRBJ2-2
abundance: few
v_gene: TRBV7-2

CDR3aa: CASNPRVGRTLLETQYF
CDR3nt: TGTGCCAGCAACCCGAGGGTAGGACGGACCCTTTTGGAGACCCAGTACTTC
d_gene: -
j_gene: TRBJ2-5
abundance: -
v_gene: TRBV28

CDR3aa: CAWSGTGGEVSEKLFF
CDR3nt: TGTGCCTGGAGTGGTACAGGGGGCGAAGTGAGTGAAAAACTGTTTTTT
d_gene: TRBD1
j_gene: TRBJ1-4
abundance: -
v_gene: TRBV30

CDR3aa: CASSYSIGEQFF
CDR3nt: TGTGCCAGCAGTTACTCGATCGGGGAGCAGTTCTTC
d_gene: -
j_gene: TRBJ2-1
abundance: few
v_gene: TRBV6-5

CDR3aa: CAWSPQTVDPRGYTF
CDR3nt: TGTGCCTGGAGTCCCCAAACAGTGGACCCTCGCGGCTACACCTTC
d_gene: -
j_gene: TRBJ1-2
abundance: -
v_gene: TRBV30

CDR3aa: CASSTGTREPLHF
CDR3nt: TGTGCCAGCAGTACCGGGACCCGGGAGCCCCTCCACTTT
d_gene: -
j_gene: TRBJ1-6
abundance: -
v_gene: TRBV28

CDR3aa: CASDNRADSPLHF
CDR3nt: TGTGCCAGCGATAACAGGGCGGATTCACCCCTCCACTTT
d_gene: -
j_gene: TRBJ1-6
abundance: -
v_gene: TRBV6-5

CDR3aa: CASSLPNTEAFF
CDR3nt: TGTGCCAGCAGCTTACCGAACACTGAAGCTTTCTTT
d_gene: -
j_gene: TRBJ1-1
abundance: -
v_gene: TRBV11-3

CDR3aa: CASRRGTSGSQETQYF
CDR3nt: TGCGCCAGCAGGCGGGGGACTAGCGGGTCTCAAGAGACCCAGTACTTC
d_gene: TRBD2
j_gene: TRBJ2-5
abundance: -
v_gene: TRBV5-1